The following is a TCR beta chain sequence with its context. Its antigen remains unknown. Only CD45RO-negative cells positively selected for CCR7 counted as naive CD8 cells, so terminally differentiated effector memory CD45RA+ cells were excluded. The sample belongs to a study of shared clonotypes between healthy human individuals. The germline CDR1 and CDR2 sequences are MNHNS and SASEGT. V shed 2 bases, J shed 5 bases, and the junction held 7 bases outside the gene matches. The CDR3 contains 15 residues. Sequenced by immunoSEQ multiplex PCR; TCRdb stores in-frame clones only, minus some. The sample records over 2 million clones, about 95% being singletons. Study findings and constraints: Blood was the only sampled material, and tissue repertoires likely differ. Limitation of the genetic and exposure-history diversity represented came from the few donors.

The source material was naive CD8+ T cells sorted from blood. V is TRBV6-1 and J is TRBJ2-5, with TRBD2 matching 8 bases. The TCR originated in a man aged 18 to 29 in good health. The CDR3 sequence is CASSENSGGWETQYF. Here the CDR3 DNA reads TGTGCCAGCAGTGAAAACAGCGGGGGTTGGGAGACCCAGTACTTC.